These 20 T cell receptor beta chains were sequenced from one sample in a study of blood T cell repertoires in COVID-19. The method was immunoSEQ multiplex PCR; TCRdb's version includes in-frame clones alone and lacks a portion of them. Altogether 200,000 to 300,000 clones are present, around 89% being singletons, with the ten largest covering over 3.5%. The sample consisted of peripheral blood. These receptors came from a woman in her thirties or forties with acute or convalescent COVID-19.

J is TRBJ2-1 and V is TRBV2; 11 nucleotides match TRBD2. This CDR3 is built from 17 residues. V gave up 0 bases and J gave up 12 bases; unmatched junction bases: 13. Germline assignment: CDR1 SNHLY and CDR2 FYNNEI. The CDR3 protein is CASSEALAGGPWEGQFF. CDR3 in DNA: TGTGCCAGCAGTGAAGCGCTAGCGGGGGGCCCCTGGGAGGGGCAGTTCTTC.

The chain employs TRBV2 and TRBJ2-7; 9 bases line up with TRBD1. CDR3 length equals 14 residues. CDR1 SNHLY and CDR2 FYNNEI come from the germline V gene. V lost 3 bases and J lost 5; bases outside the gene matches: 5. The DNA of the CDR3 is TGTGCCAGCAGTGAGTCCAGGACAGGGGACGAGCAGTACGTC. This encodes CASSESRTGDEQYV.

In this sample, this clone turned up once. As DNA, the CDR3 is TGTGCCAGCAGCCATGCAGGGGAGAGATCACCCCTCCACTTT. Amino acids: CASSHAGERSPLHF. The chain has TRBV3-1 (or the pseudogene TRBV3-2) and TRBJ1-6; the D gene is possibly TRBD1 (6 bases). Looked up from germline, CDR1 is LGHDT and CDR2 is YNNKEL (reference sequence). The CDR3 consists of 14 residues. V was trimmed by 3 bases and J by 10 bases, leaving 13 bases between them.

J is TRBJ1-2 and V is TRBV29-1, with D possibly being TRBD1 (5 bases). CDR1 and CDR2 (germline): SQVTM, ANQGSEA. V lost 3 bases and J 5 bases, leaving 7 bases between the germline ends. CDR3 length: 11 amino acids. The CDR3 region is CSVDKGYGYTF. The CDR3 DNA reads as TGCAGCGTTGATAAGGGGTATGGCTACACCTTC.

The V call is TRBV19, the J call TRBJ2-3, with TRBD2 identical over 7 bases. The CDR3 is 17 amino acids. CDR1 and CDR2 from the germline V gene are LNHDA and SQIVND (reference sequence). V was clipped by 3 bases and J by 1 base; unmatched bases: 10. The CDR3 is CASSILKTSPRTDTQYF. For the CDR3, the DNA is TGTGCCAGTAGTATCCTTAAGACTAGCCCGCGCACAGATACGCAGTATTTT.

This clone was observed a handful of times. Here the CDR3 DNA reads TGTGCCAGCGGGCAAAGCAGTAGAAACACTGAAGCTTTCTTT. Its protein product is CASGQSSRNTEAFF. The chain couples TRBV11-2 to TRBJ1-1; D unclear. V lost 8 bases and J 2 bases, leaving 15 bases between the germline ends. The CDR3 runs 14 residues. Germline assignment: CDR1 SGHAT and CDR2 FQNNGV.

CDR3 loop: CASSLAVDTQYF. In DNA, the CDR3 is TGTGCCAGCAGCTTGGCGGTAGATACGCAGTATTTT. The chain links TRBV7-9 to TRBJ2-3; D remains ambiguous. The CDR3 loop spans 12 amino acids. CDR1 is SEHNR, CDR2 FQNEAQ, per germline (reference sequence). Trimming took 3 bases from V and 5 from J, leaving 6 bases between them.

The chain is built from TRBV7-9 and TRBJ2-1, with D unclear. The CDR3 contains 13 residues. V lost 2 bases to trimming and J lost 5 bases, with 7 bases between them. Germline V CDR1 and CDR2: SEHNR, FQNEAQ (reference sequence). CDR3 loop: CASSLYVDNEQFF. The CDR3 coding sequence is TGTGCCAGCAGCTTATATGTTGACAATGAGCAGTTCTTC.

The chain carries TRBV6-5 and TRBJ1-5; D perhaps matches TRBD1 (6 bases). Germline CDR1 MNHEY, CDR2 SVGAGI. Trimming removed 6 bases at V and 3 bases at J, with 15 bases between. The CDR3 has 15 amino acids. CDR3 protein: CASREEQGYNQPQHF. In nucleotides, the CDR3 is TGTGCCAGCAGGGAGGAACAGGGATACAATCAGCCCCAGCATTTT.

The chain recombines TRBV7-9 with TRBJ1-6; D is undetermined. The CDR3 has 13 residues. Germline CDR1 SEHNR, CDR2 FQNEAQ (reference sequence). Trimming removed 4 bases at V and 9 bases at J, with 10 bases between. This CDR3 reads CASSYLEGSPLHF. In DNA form, the CDR3 reads TGTGCCAGCAGCTATTTAGAGGGTTCACCCCTCCACTTT.

This clone has just one count. V is TRBV19 and J is TRBJ2-1, with TRBD1 matching over 8 bases. Trimming cost V 6 bases and J 0 bases; bases outside gene matches: 4. This CDR3 is 15 amino acids long. The germline V gene has CDR1 LNHDA and CDR2 SQIVND (reference sequence). The CDR3 loop is CASSWDRSSYNEQFF. The CDR3 coding sequence is TGTGCCAGTAGCTGGGACAGGAGCTCCTACAATGAGCAGTTCTTC.

J is TRBJ1-1 and V is TRBV10-1; D ambiguous. The CDR3 length is 14 residues. Between the trimmed V and J ends, which lost 8 bases and 6 bases, there was a span of 19 bases. Per the germline V gene, CDR1 is WNHNN and CDR2 is SYGVQD (reference sequence). The CDR3 is CASSERPESAEAFF. The DNA of the CDR3 is TGCGCCAGCTCCGAGAGGCCAGAATCAGCTGAAGCTTTCTTT.

This chain links TRBV9 with TRBJ2-3, with unresolved D. The ends were cut back, 2 bases at V and 8 bases at J, with 12 bases in the middle. Germline V gene lookup returns CDR1 SGDLS and CDR2 YYNGEE. This CDR3 is 13 amino acids long. CDR3 residues: CASSVLVPGTQYF. CDR3 sequence (DNA): TGTGCCAGCAGCGTCTTAGTGCCGGGTACGCAGTATTTT.

The chain has TRBV6-5 and TRBJ1-1; D might be TRBD1 (6 bases). Trimming pared 8 bases from V and 0 bases from J, leaving 16 bases between. The CDR3 is 15 residues long. Germline loops: CDR1 MNHEY, CDR2 SVGAGI. Here the CDR3 reads CASSYSGTLNTEAFF. In DNA form, the CDR3 reads TGTGCCAGCTCCTACTCCGGGACATTGAACACTGAAGCTTTCTTT.

The chain carries TRBV7-8 and TRBJ1-2; D is unresolved. V lost 0 bases and J lost 1, with 6 bases in between. The CDR3 covers 14 residues. Germline CDR1 SGHVS, CDR2 FQNEAQ. CDR3 protein: CASSLAQINYGYTF. The DNA for the CDR3 is TGTGCCAGCAGCTTAGCTCAGATTAACTATGGCTACACCTTC.

CDR3 DNA sequence: TGTGCCAGTAGTCCCAGGGACACCCGCTCTGGGGCCAACGTCCTGACTTTC. This gives the protein CASSPRDTRSGANVLTF. The chain couples TRBV19 to TRBJ2-6, with D perhaps TRBD1 (6 bases). With 5 bases removed from V and 0 bases from J, the gap between germline ends came to 14 bases. The germline V gene encodes CDR1 LNHDA and CDR2 SQIVND (reference sequence). CDR3 length: 17 residues.

The chain joins TRBV2 to TRBJ2-1; 7 positions match TRBD1. The germline V gene encodes CDR1 SNHLY and CDR2 FYNNEI. The junction had 6 bases not matched to a gene; V was cut back by 5 bases and J by 2 bases. This CDR3 comprises 15 residues. For the CDR3, the DNA is TGTGCCAGCAGTTCCCGACAGGGTACCTACAATGAGCAGTTCTTC. It encodes CASSSRQGTYNEQFF.

V and J are TRBV4-1 and TRBJ1-2; D might be TRBD1 (6 bases). The V and J ends lost 1 base and 4 bases respectively, with 19 bases between them. CDR1 is MGHRA, CDR2 YSYEKL, per germline. This CDR3 comprises 17 residues. CDR3 DNA sequence: TGCGCCAGCAGCCAAGTCGGGGGGGACAAGTCAACCTATGGCTACACCTTC. Protein: CASSQVGGDKSTYGYTF.

The CDR3 reads CASSQQGSREKLFF. DNA for the CDR3: TGTGCCAGCAGTCAACAGGGGAGCAGAGAAAAACTGTTTTTT. The rearrangement joins TRBV6-5 to TRBJ1-4, with TRBD1 matching over 7 bases. The CDR3 covers 14 residues. With V trimmed by 5 bases and J by 8 bases, 8 bases remained unmatched. Germline V gives CDR1 MNHEY, CDR2 SVGAGI.

The chain has TRBV7-9 and TRBJ1-4; 8 nucleotides agree with TRBD1. Germline CDR1 is SEHNR and CDR2 is FQNEAQ (reference sequence). The V gene end was trimmed by 4 bases and the J gene end by 10 bases; junction bases not matched to a gene: 11. The CDR3 runs 15 residues. The chain's CDR3 is CASSYHVETGGKLFF. In DNA form, the CDR3 reads TGTGCCAGCAGCTACCACGTTGAAACAGGGGGAAAACTGTTTTTT. The variable domain in full, completed from reference TRBV7-9 and TRBJ1-4, reads DTGVSQNPRHKITKRGQNVTFRCDPISEHNRLYWYRQTLGQGPEFLTYFQNEAQLEKSRLLSDRFSAERPKGSFSTLEIQRTEQGDSAMYLCASSYHVETGGKLFFGSGTQLSVL.